A selection of T cell receptor beta chains follows, all from one sample in a study of persistence of HIV-infected CD4 T cells. TCRdb's copy holds only in-frame clones and misses some; the assay was immunoSEQ multiplex PCR. Of about 46,000 clones listed, about 90% are singletons. These receptors' antigens are unknown. The sequencing here drew on CD4+ T cells sorted from PBMCs after approximately 19-hour stimulation, taken from a patient who received antiretroviral therapy. These receptors originate from an adult woman with HIV who was CMV-seropositive. CDR3s include the opening cysteine and the closing phenylalanine or tryptophan. D genes are given only for firm matches.

cdr3_nt | cdr3_aa | j_call | d_call | v_call | cdr3_length
TGCGCCAGCAGCCTTCTAGGGCGGACTAGCGGGAGCCTCAATGAGCAGTTCTTC | CASSLLGRTSGSLNEQFF | TRBJ2-1 | TRBD2 | TRBV5-1 | 18
TGTGCCAGCAGTAAGACGGCGCAGGGCAGGCGGAACAATCAGCCCCAGCATTTT | CASSKTAQGRRNNQPQHF | TRBJ1-5 | NA | TRBV5-6 | 18
TGCAGCGTTTACAGGGGAGATACGCAGTATTTT | CSVYRGDTQYF | TRBJ2-3 | TRBD1 | TRBV29-1 | 11
TGTGCCATCAGTGGTGTCGGGGCGGGAGGGCCGTTAGATACGCAGTATTTT | CAISGVGAGGPLDTQYF | TRBJ2-3 | TRBD2 | TRBV10-3 | 17
TGTGCCAGCAGTCAGGGACCCAAACAAGAGACCCAGTACTTC | CASSQGPKQETQYF | TRBJ2-5 | NA | TRBV28 | 14
TGTGCCTGGAGTCTCGAAGGGTTTAACTATGGCTACACCTTC | CAWSLEGFNYGYTF | TRBJ1-2 | NA | TRBV30 | 14
TGCGCCAGCAGCCACGACCGGCAGCGTGGGAACACCATATATTTT | CASSHDRQRGNTIYF | TRBJ1-3 | NA | TRBV4-1 | 15
TGTGCCAGCAGTTTAGCCCTTAGTGCTATTCCCTACGAGCAGTACTTC | CASSLALSAIPYEQYF | TRBJ2-7 | NA | TRBV27 | 16
TGTGCCAGCAGACGGACAGGGGGTGGCTACACCTTC | CASRRTGGGYTF | TRBJ1-2 | TRBD1 | TRBV6-4 | 12
TGCGCCAGCAGCCAAGGGGCGGGGGTGTCTTACAATGAGCAGTTCTTC | CASSQGAGVSYNEQFF | TRBJ2-1 | TRBD2 | TRBV4-3 | 16
TGTGCCAGCTCACTGGGGACAGGGGGATACAATGAGCAGTTCTTC | CASSLGTGGYNEQFF | TRBJ2-1 | TRBD1 | TRBV18 | 15
TGTGCCAGCAGTGAAGCGGGGGCAGGGGCTTCCTACGAGCAGTACTTC | CASSEAGAGASYEQYF | TRBJ2-7 | NA | TRBV2 | 16
TGTGCCAGCAAAGGGACAAGAGATGAGCAGTTCTTC | CASKGTRDEQFF | TRBJ2-1 | NA | TRBV10-3 | 12
TGTGCCAGCAGTGGGGACGTAATGGGTAAGAGGGCCTACACCTTC | CASSGDVMGKRAYTF | TRBJ1-2 | NA | TRBV27 | 15
TGTGCCACCAGTGAGAAACAGGGAAACACTGAAGCTTTCTTT | CATSEKQGNTEAFF | TRBJ1-1 | NA | TRBV24-1 | 14
TGTGCCAGCAGTCCCGACAGAACCCACACAGATACGCAGTATTTT | CASSPDRTHTDTQYF | TRBJ2-3 | NA | TRBV7-3 | 15
TGTGCCAGCAGTTTATTCGGACAGGGAGGCTACACCTTC | CASSLFGQGGYTF | TRBJ1-2 | TRBD1 | TRBV28 | 13